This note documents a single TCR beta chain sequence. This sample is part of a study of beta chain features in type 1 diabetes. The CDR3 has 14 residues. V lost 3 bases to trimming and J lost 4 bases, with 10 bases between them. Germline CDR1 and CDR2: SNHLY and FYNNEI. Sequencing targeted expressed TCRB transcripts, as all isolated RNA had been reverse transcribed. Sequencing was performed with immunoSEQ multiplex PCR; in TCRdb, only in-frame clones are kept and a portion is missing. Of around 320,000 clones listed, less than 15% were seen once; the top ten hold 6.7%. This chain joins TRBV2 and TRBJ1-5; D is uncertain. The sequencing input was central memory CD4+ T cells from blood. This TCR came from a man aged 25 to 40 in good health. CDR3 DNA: TGTGCCAGCAGTGACAGGCAACGTAATCAGCCCCAGCATTTT. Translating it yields CASSDRQRNQPQHF.